This TCR beta chain is from a study of regulatory T cells in long-lasting Graves disease. The study, taken as a whole, reports: Relative to new patients (966), persistent patients exhibited greater sharing of public clonotypes (2,741). Less diverse TCR repertoires were seen in persistent Graves' patients than in newly diagnosed ones.

On this clonotype itself: Antigen specificity is unknown.

CDR1 MNHNS and CDR2 SASEGT come from the germline V gene. V lost 10 bases and J lost 0, with 16 bases in between. The CDR3 consists of 14 residues. Investigators prepared the TCR beta libraries by applying iRepertoire HTBI primers and Arm-PCR of CDR3 regions. TCRdb used MiXCR to reprocess the multiplex PCR reads, holding one entry per CDR3 protein. The sample contains 540,000 or so distinct CDR3 sequences, approximately 13% of which appear only once. Time point described: newly diagnosed GD, antithyroid drugs for less than 3 months. PBMCs were the source of the RNA used for TCR sequencing. Patients were from an endocrinology department in Xi'an, China. The same data also went into a second study, on T cells in Graves' hyperthyroidism and ophthalmopathy. That source notes: First-round RT-PCR targeting the TCR CDR3 was performed with the HTBI primer set.

The sample in question was peripheral blood mononuclear cells (PBMCs), obtained at new diagnosis, from a patient treated with antithyroid drugs. The V call is TRBV6-1, the J call TRBJ2-7, with a tentative D call TRBD1 (6 bases). The clonotype originates from a man aged 30 to 45 with Graves disease. In nucleotides, the CDR3 is TGTGCCATCGGGGTTACAGGGAACTCCTACGAGCAGTACTTC. This codes for CAIGVTGNSYEQYF.